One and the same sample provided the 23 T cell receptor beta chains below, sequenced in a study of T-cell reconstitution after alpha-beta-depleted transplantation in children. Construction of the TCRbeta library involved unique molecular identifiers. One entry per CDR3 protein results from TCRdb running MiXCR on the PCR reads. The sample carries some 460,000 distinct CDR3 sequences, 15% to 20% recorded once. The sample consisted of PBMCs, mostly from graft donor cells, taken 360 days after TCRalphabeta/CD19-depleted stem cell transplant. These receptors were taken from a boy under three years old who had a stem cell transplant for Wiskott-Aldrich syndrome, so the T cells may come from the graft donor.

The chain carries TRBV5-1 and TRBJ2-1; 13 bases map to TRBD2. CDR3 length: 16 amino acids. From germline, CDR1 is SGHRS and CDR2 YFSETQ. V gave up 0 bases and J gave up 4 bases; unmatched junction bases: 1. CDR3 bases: TGCGCCAGCAGCTTGGCGACTAGCGGGGGGTACAATGAGCAGTTCTTC. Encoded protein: CASSLATSGGYNEQFF.

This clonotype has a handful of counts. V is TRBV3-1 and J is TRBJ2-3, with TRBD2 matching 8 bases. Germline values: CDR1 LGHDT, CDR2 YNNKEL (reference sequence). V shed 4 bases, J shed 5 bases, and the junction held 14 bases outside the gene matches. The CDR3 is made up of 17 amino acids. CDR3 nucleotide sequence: TGTGCCAGCAGCCTCTCCTACGGGGGGGCAAGTGGAGATACGCAGTATTTT. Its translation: CASSLSYGGASGDTQYF.

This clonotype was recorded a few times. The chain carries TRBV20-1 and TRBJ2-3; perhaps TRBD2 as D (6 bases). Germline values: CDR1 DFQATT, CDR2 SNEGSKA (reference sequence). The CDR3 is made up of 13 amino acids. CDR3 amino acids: CSSSGRSTDTQYF. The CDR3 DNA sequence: TGCAGCTCATCTGGGAGGAGCACAGATACGCAGTATTTT.

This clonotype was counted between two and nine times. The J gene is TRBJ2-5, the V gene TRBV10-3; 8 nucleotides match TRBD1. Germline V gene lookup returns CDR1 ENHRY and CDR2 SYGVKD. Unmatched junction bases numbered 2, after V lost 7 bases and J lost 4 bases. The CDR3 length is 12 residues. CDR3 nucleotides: TGTGCCATCAAGGGGACAGGAGAGACCCAGTACTTC. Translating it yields CAIKGTGETQYF.

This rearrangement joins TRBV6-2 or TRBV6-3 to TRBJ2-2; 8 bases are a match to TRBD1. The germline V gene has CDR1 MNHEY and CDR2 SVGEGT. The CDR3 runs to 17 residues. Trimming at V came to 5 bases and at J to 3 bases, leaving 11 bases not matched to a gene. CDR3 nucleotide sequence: TGTGCCAGCAGTCGAAGGACAGGGTCAGCCGACACCGGGGAGCTGTTTTTT. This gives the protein CASSRRTGSADTGELFF.

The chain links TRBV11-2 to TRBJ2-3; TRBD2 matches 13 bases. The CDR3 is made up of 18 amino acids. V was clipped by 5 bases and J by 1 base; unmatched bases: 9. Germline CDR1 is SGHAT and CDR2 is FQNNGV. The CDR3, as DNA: TGTGCCAGCAGCGTTACTAGCGGGGGGGCCCTTCGCACAGATACGCAGTATTTT. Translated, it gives CASSVTSGGALRTDTQYF.

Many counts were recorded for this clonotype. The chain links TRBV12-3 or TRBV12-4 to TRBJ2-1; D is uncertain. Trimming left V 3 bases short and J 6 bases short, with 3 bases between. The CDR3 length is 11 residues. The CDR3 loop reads CASSFSNEQFF. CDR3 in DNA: TGTGCCAGCAGTTTCAGCAATGAGCAGTTCTTC.

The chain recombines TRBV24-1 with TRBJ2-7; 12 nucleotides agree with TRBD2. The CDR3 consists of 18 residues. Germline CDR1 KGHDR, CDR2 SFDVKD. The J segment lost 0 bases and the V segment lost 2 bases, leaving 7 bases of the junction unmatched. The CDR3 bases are TGTGCCACCAGTGATTCGCGGACTAGCGGGACCAGCTCCTACGAGCAGTACTTC. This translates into CATSDSRTSGTSSYEQYF.

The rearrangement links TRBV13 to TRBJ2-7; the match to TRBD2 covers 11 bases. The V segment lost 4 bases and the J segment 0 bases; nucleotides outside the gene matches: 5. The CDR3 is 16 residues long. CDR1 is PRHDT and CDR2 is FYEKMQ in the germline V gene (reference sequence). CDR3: CASSYLAGGPSYEQYF. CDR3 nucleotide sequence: TGTGCCAGCAGCTACTTAGCGGGAGGGCCCTCCTACGAGCAGTACTTC. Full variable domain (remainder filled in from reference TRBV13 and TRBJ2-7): AAGVIQSPRHLIKEKRETATLKCYPIPRHDTVYWYQQGPGQDPQFLISFYEKMQSDKGSIPDRFSAQQFSDYHSELNMSSLELGDSALYFCASSYLAGGPSYEQYFGPGTRLTVT.

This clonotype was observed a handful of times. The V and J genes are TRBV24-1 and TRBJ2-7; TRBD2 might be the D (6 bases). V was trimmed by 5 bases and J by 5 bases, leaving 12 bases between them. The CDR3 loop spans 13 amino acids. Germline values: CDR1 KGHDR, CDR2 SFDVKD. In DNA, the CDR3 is TGTGCCACCAGTGGAGGGCCGGGGGACGAGCAGTACTTC. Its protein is CATSGGPGDEQYF.

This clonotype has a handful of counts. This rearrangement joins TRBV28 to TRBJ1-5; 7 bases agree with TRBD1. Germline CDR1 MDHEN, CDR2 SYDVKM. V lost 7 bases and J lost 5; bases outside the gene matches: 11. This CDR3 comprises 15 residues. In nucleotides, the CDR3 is TGTGCCAGCAATCCCGTCGAGGGGGCGCATCAGCCCCAGCATTTT. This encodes CASNPVEGAHQPQHF.

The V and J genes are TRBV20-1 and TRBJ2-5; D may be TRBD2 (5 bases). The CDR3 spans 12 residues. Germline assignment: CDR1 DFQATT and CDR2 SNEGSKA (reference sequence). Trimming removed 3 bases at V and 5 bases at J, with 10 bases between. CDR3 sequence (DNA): TGCAGTGCTAGTCTTAGCGTGGAGACCCAGTACTTC. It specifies CSASLSVETQYF.

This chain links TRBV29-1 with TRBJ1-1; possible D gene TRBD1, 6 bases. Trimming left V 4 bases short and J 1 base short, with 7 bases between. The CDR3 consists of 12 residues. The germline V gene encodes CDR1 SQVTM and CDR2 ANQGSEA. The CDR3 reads CSVVTGNTEAFF. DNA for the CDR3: TGCAGCGTTGTGACAGGGAACACTGAAGCTTTCTTT.

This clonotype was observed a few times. The CDR3 nucleotides read TGTGCCAGCAGTCTTGGACTAGCGGTAAGGACAGATACGCAGTATTTT. It translates to CASSLGLAVRTDTQYF. The gene calls are TRBV12-3 or TRBV12-4 and TRBJ2-3; 10 bases map to TRBD2. With V trimmed by 5 bases and J by 3 bases, 8 bases remained unmatched. The CDR3 spans 16 residues.

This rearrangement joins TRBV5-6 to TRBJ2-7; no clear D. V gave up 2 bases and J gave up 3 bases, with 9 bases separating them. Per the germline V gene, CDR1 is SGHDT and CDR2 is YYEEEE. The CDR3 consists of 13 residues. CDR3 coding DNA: TGTGCCAGCAGCTTTTGGGAAGACTACGAGCAGTACTTC. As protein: CASSFWEDYEQYF.

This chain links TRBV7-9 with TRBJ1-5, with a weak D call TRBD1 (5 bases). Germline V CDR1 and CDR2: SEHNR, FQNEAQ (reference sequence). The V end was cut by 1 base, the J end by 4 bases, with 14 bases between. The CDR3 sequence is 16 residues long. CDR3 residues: CASSLGSQGGNQPQHF. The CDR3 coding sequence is TGTGCCAGCAGCTTAGGGTCGCAGGGAGGTAATCAGCCCCAGCATTTT.

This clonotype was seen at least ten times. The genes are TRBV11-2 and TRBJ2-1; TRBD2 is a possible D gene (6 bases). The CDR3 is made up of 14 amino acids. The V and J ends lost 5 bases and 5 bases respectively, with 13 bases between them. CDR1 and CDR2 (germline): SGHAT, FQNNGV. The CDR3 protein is CASSILAHDNEQFF. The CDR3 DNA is TGTGCCAGCAGCATCCTAGCGCACGACAATGAGCAGTTCTTC. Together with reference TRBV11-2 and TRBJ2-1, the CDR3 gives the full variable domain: EAGVAQSPRYKIIEKRQSVAFWCNPISGHATLYWYQQILGQGPKLLIQFQNNGVVDDSQLPKDRFSAERLKGVDSTLKIQPAKLEDSAVYLCASSILAHDNEQFFGPGTRLTVL.

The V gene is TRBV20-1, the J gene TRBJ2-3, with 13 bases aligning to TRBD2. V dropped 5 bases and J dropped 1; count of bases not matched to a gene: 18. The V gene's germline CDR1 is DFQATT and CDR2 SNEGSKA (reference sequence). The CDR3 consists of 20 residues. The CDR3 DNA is TGCAGTGCTCCCGTGGGGGCCAGACTAGCGGGAGGAGGGGGCACAGATACGCAGTATTTT. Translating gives CSAPVGARLAGGGGTDTQYF.

In nucleotides, the CDR3 is TGTGCCAGCAGCTTGGCGACAGGGGCAGTGTACAATGAGCAGTTCTTC. Translation: CASSLATGAVYNEQFF. The chain employs TRBV5-5 and TRBJ2-1, with TRBD1 matching 8 bases. Trimming took 0 bases from V and 4 from J; bases not matched to a gene: 6. CDR1 and CDR2 (germline): SGHKS, YYEKEE (reference sequence). The CDR3 is made up of 16 amino acids.

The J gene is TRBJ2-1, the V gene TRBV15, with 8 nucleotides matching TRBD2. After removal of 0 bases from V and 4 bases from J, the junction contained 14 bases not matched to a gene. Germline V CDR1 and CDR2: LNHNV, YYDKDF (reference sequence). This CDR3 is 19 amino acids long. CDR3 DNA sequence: TGTGCCACCAGCAGAGACGGTCTAGCGGGCCGGAAATTTTACAATGAGCAGTTCTTC. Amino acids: CATSRDGLAGRKFYNEQFF. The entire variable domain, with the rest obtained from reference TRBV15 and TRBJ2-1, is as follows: DAMVIQNPRYQVTQFGKPVTLSCSQTLNHNVMYWYQQKSSQAPKLLFHYYDKDFNNEADTPDNFQSRRPNTSFCFLDIRSPGLGDTAMYLCATSRDGLAGRKFYNEQFFGPGTRLTVL.

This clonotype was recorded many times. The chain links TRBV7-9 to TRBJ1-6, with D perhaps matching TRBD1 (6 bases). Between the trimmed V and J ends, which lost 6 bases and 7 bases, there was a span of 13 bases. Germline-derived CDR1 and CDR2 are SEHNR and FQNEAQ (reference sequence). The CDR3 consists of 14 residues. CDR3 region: CASSFGQGNSPLHF. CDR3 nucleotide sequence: TGTGCCAGCAGTTTTGGGCAGGGGAATTCACCCCTCCACTTT. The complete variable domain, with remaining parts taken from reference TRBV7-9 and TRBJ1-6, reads DTGVSQNPRHKITKRGQNVTFRCDPISEHNRLYWYRQTLGQGPEFLTYFQNEAQLEKSRLLSDRFSAERPKGSFSTLEIQRTEQGDSAMYLCASSFGQGNSPLHFGNGTRLTVT.

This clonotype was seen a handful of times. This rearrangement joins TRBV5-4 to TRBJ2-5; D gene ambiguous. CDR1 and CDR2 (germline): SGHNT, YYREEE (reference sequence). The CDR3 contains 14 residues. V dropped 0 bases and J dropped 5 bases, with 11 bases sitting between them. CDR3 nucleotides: TGTGCCAGCAGCTTGGCGTCTAGGACGGAGACCCAGTACTTC. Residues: CASSLASRTETQYF.

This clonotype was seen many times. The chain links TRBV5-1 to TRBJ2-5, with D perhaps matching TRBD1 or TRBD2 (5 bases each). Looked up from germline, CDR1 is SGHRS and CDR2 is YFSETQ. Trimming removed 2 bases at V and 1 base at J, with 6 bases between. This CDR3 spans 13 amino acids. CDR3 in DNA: TGCGCCAGCAGCTTTGGGGGCCAAGAGACCCAGTACTTC. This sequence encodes CASSFGGQETQYF. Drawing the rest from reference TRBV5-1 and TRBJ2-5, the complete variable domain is KAGVTQTPRYLIKTRGQQVTLSCSPISGHRSVSWYQQTPGQGLQFLFEYFSETQRNKGNFPGRFSGRQFSNSRSEMNVSTLELGDSALYLCASSFGGQETQYFGPGTRLLVL.